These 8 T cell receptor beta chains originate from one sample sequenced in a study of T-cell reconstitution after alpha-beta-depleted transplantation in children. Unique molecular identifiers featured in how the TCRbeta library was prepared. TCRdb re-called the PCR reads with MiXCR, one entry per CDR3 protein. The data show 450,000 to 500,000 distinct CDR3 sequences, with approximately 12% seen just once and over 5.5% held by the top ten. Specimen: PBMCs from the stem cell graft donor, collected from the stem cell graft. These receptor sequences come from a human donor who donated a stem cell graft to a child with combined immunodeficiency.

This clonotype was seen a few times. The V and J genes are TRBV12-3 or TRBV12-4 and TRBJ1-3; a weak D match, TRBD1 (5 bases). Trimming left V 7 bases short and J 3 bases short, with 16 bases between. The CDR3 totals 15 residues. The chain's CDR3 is CASNDPGVGGNTIYF. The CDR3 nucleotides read TGTGCCAGCAATGATCCGGGGGTTGGTGGAAACACCATATATTTT.

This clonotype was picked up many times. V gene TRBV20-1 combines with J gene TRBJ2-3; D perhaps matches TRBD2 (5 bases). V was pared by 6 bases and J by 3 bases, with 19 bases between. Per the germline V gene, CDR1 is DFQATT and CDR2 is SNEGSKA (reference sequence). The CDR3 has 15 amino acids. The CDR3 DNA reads TGCAGTGCCCCCGTGGGGAGCCTAAGAACAGATACGCAGTATTTT. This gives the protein CSAPVGSLRTDTQYF.

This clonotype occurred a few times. The CDR3 sequence: CASSWVRLAGGPEQETQYF. Written as DNA, the CDR3 is TGTGCCAGCAGTTGGGTCCGACTAGCGGGGGGGCCGGAGCAAGAGACCCAGTACTTC. The rearrangement joins TRBV6-8 to TRBJ2-5; TRBD2 matches at 14 bases. The V and J ends lost 4 bases and 2 bases, in that order; junction bases with no gene match: 12. CDR3 length equals 19 residues. Germline CDR1 and CDR2: MNHGY and SAAAGT.

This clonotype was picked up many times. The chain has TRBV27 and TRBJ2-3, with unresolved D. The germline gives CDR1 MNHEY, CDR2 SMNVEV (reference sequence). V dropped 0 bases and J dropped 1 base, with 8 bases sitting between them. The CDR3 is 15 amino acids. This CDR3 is CASSLSLAGTDTQYF. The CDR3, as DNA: TGTGCCAGCAGTTTATCCCTCGCTGGCACAGATACGCAGTATTTT.

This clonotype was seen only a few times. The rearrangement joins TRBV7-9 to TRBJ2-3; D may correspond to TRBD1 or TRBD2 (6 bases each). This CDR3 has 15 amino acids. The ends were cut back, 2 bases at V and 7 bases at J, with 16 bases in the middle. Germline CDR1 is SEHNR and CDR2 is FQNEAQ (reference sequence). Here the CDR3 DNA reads TGTGCCAGCAGCTTATCCCTGGGGGGCGTAAATACGCAGTATTTT. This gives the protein CASSLSLGGVNTQYF. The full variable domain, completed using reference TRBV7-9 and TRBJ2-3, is DTGVSQNPRHKITKRGQNVTFRCDPISEHNRLYWYRQTLGQGPEFLTYFQNEAQLEKSRLLSDRFSAERPKGSFSTLEIQRTEQGDSAMYLCASSLSLGGVNTQYFGPGTRLTVL.

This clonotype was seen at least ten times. The CDR3 nucleotides are TGTGCCAGCAGCCCCGGGACTAGCGGGAGAAATGAGCAGTTCTTC. Translated, it gives CASSPGTSGRNEQFF. V gene TRBV12-3 or TRBV12-4 combines with J gene TRBJ2-1; TRBD2 agrees at 14 bases. The CDR3 is 15 amino acids. Losses at the gene ends were 6 bases for V and 7 bases for J; bases not matched to a gene: 5.

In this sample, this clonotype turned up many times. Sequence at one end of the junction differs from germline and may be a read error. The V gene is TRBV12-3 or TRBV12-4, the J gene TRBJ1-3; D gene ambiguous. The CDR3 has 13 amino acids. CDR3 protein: CASSLASGNTIYF. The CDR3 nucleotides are TGTGCTAGCAGCTTGGCCTCTGGAAACACCATATATTTT.

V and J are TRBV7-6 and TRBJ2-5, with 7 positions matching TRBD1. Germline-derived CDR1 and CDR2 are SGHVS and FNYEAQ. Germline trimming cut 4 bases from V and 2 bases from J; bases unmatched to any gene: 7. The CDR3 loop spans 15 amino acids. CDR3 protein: CASSSGQNQQETQYF. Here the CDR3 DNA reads TGTGCCAGCAGCTCGGGACAGAACCAGCAAGAGACCCAGTACTTC.